Each of the 21 T cell receptor beta chains below was sequenced from the same sample in a study of blood T cells in healthy people across ages. PCR was performed a second time for about 7 to 11 cycles using a sample-barcoded 5' primer and a J-beta primer mix. TCRdb fed the 5' RACE reads into MiXCR, producing one record per CDR3 protein. The sample carries some 550,000 distinct CDR3 sequences, around half recorded once. Input material: blood. Receptors originate from an elderly man in good health.

The chain joins TRBV20-1 to TRBJ2-1; 10 nucleotides match TRBD2. CDR1 is DFQATT and CDR2 is SNEGSKA in the germline V gene (reference sequence). There are 14 residues in the CDR3. Germline trimming cut 1 base from V and 4 bases from J; bases unmatched to any gene: 1. In DNA, the CDR3 is TGCAGTGCTAGAGGGACTAGCGGATACAATGAGCAGTTCTTC. This sequence encodes CSARGTSGYNEQFF.

This clonotype was counted between two and nine times. This may be a read error: a much more frequent sequence differs by one nucleotide. V gene TRBV6-5 combines with J gene TRBJ2-1, with 9 bases matching TRBD2. The CDR3 sequence is 15 residues long. CDR1 and CDR2 (germline): MNHEY, SVGAGI. V shed 6 bases, J shed 8 bases, and the junction held 11 bases outside the gene matches. CDR3 sequence: CASRVVGAGGYEQFF. The CDR3 nucleotides read TGTGCCAGCAGGGTGGTGGGAGCGGGGGGTTATGAGCAGTTCTTC.

This clonotype came up a few times. This chain connects TRBV4-3 to TRBJ2-7; 8 bases agree with TRBD1. J gave up 4 bases and V 2 bases, and 7 bases lay outside the gene matches. CDR3 length equals 15 residues. Germline V lookup: CDR1 LGHNA, CDR2 YSLEER. CDR3 sequence reads: CASSQNTGGLYEQYF. CDR3 sequence (DNA): TGCGCCAGCAGCCAAAATACAGGGGGTTTGTACGAGCAGTACTTC.

This chain connects TRBV3-1 to TRBJ2-5, with 11 nucleotides matching TRBD2. In germline, CDR1 is LGHDT, CDR2 YNNKEL (reference sequence). This CDR3 comprises 14 residues. V trimming: 5 bases; J trimming: 11 bases; junction bases outside the gene matches: 10. CDR3 protein: CASSTSGGWDEQYF. In nucleotides, the CDR3 is TGTGCCAGCAGCACTAGCGGGGGATGGGATGAGCAGTACTTC.

This chain joins TRBV27 and TRBJ1-1; TRBD1 matches 7 bases. The CDR3 has 15 amino acids. Losses at the gene ends were 4 bases for V and 6 bases for J; bases not matched to a gene: 11. Per germline, CDR1 MNHEY and CDR2 SMNVEV (reference sequence). CDR3 region: CASSSPPGTVAEAFF. DNA of the CDR3: TGTGCCAGCAGTTCTCCCCCCGGGACAGTGGCTGAAGCTTTCTTT.

The gene calls are TRBV6-6 and TRBJ2-2; 7 nucleotides match TRBD1. The junction had 5 bases not matched to a gene; V was cut back by 2 bases and J by 2 bases. CDR3 length: 16 amino acids. Per germline, CDR1 MNHNY and CDR2 SVGAGI (reference sequence). The CDR3 DNA is TGTGCCAGCAGTTACGTGCGACAGGGTAACACCGGGGAGCTGTTTTTT. It specifies CASSYVRQGNTGELFF.

There are many counts of this clonotype. The V call is TRBV7-9, the J call TRBJ2-7; D not certain. CDR1 and CDR2 from the germline V gene are SEHNR and FQNEAQ (reference sequence). The length of the CDR3 is 14 residues. V dropped 5 bases and J dropped 1 base, with 12 bases sitting between them. CDR3 nucleotide sequence: TGTGCCAGCAGCCTAGGGTGGGGATCCTACGAGCAGTACTTC. Translated: CASSLGWGSYEQYF.

The genes are TRBV7-8 and TRBJ2-3; a weak D match, TRBD1 (6 bases). This CDR3 has 16 residues. V lost 3 bases to trimming and J lost 3 bases, with 16 bases between them. Germline CDR1 and CDR2: SGHVS and FQNEAQ. In DNA, the CDR3 is TGTGCCAGCAGCTTTACAGGGCTTTATGGTACAGATACGCAGTATTTT. This gives the protein CASSFTGLYGTDTQYF.

The rearrangement uses TRBV7-2 and TRBJ2-1; a weak D match, TRBD1 (5 bases). The CDR3 is 14 amino acids. Germline CDR1 and CDR2: SGHTA and FQGNSA. Trimming left V 2 bases short and J 6 bases short, with 11 bases between. The CDR3 DNA is TGTGCCAGCAGCTTACGGTGGGGCCTCAATGAGCAGTTCTTC. Its translation: CASSLRWGLNEQFF.

The chain carries TRBV3-1 and TRBJ2-1; 9 bases align to TRBD1. Looked up from germline, CDR1 is LGHDT and CDR2 is YNNKEL (reference sequence). CDR3 size: 17 residues. After removal of 4 bases from V and 6 bases from J, the junction contained 13 bases not matched to a gene. CDR3 loop: CASSLGLGTGSFNEQFF. CDR3 sequence (DNA): TGTGCCAGCAGCCTGGGGCTGGGGACAGGGAGTTTCAATGAGCAGTTCTTC.

This clonotype appeared a few times. The rearrangement uses TRBV7-2 and TRBJ2-5; the D is unclear. Germline-derived CDR1 and CDR2 are SGHTA and FQGNSA. V lost 2 bases, J lost 2 bases, and 9 bases lay in between. The CDR3 is made up of 14 amino acids. Here the CDR3 reads CASSLPPQQETQYF. In DNA, the CDR3 is TGTGCCAGCAGCTTACCCCCCCAACAAGAGACCCAGTACTTC.

On this clonotype itself: This CDR3 fails to terminate in the conserved phenylalanine or tryptophan, so it likely reflects a read error. This rearrangement joins TRBV29-1 to TRBJ2-6; no clear D. This CDR3 is built from 13 residues. Trimming cost V 7 bases and J 0 bases, with 7 bases left between them. The germline V gene encodes CDR1 SQVTM and CDR2 ANQGSEA. This CDR3 is CSGVISGANVLTS. CDR3 nucleotide sequence: TGCAGCGGGGTTATCTCTGGGGCCAACGTCCTGACTTCC.

The genes are TRBV20-1 and TRBJ1-4, with 9 bases fitting TRBD1. Trimming at V came to 7 bases and at J to 4 bases, leaving 10 bases not matched to a gene. The CDR3 runs 15 residues. In germline, CDR1 is DFQATT, CDR2 SNEGSKA (reference sequence). This CDR3 is CSVTGQGGLNEKLFF. In DNA, the CDR3 is TGCAGTGTAACGGGACAGGGCGGCCTTAATGAAAAACTGTTTTTT.

This clonotype was picked up one time. The chain carries TRBV4-3 and TRBJ2-6, with D possibly called TRBD1 or TRBD2 (5 bases each). Germline lookup yields CDR1 LGHNA and CDR2 YSLEER. CDR3 length equals 18 residues. V was trimmed by 0 bases and J by 2 bases, leaving 14 bases between them. In DNA form, the CDR3 reads TGCGCCAGCAGCCAAGATGGGGGACCAGGAGCTGGGGCCAACGTCCTGACTTTC. Protein product: CASSQDGGPGAGANVLTF.

This clonotype has just a few counts. An end of the junction does not agree with germline; a read error may underlie this. The chain carries TRBV7-7 and TRBJ2-1, with TRBD2 matching 13 bases. CDR1 is SSHAT, CDR2 FNYEAQ, per germline (reference sequence). There are 16 residues in the CDR3. CDR3 protein: CASSSTSGGDYNEQFF. The CDR3 region has the DNA TGTGCTAGCAGCTCTACTAGCGGGGGGGATTACAATGAGCAGTTCTTC.

CDR3 amino acids: CASSVNRGGGYTF. In DNA form, the CDR3 reads TGTGCCAGCAGTGTAAACAGGGGCGGTGGCTACACCTTC. The gene calls are TRBV27 and TRBJ1-2; 7 nucleotides line up with TRBD1. V shed 5 bases, J shed 7 bases, and the junction held 7 bases outside the gene matches. The CDR3 contains 13 residues. The germline CDR1 and CDR2 sequences are MNHEY and SMNVEV (reference sequence).

The CDR3 is CASSPPGLRTNTEAFF. CDR3 DNA sequence: TGTGCCAGCAGCCCACCGGGGTTGAGAACAAACACTGAAGCTTTCTTT. This sequence joins TRBV7-9 and TRBJ1-1; unclear D gene. Trimming removed 5 bases from V and 2 bases from J, with 18 bases in between. This CDR3 is built from 16 residues. Germline V gives CDR1 SEHNR, CDR2 FQNEAQ (reference sequence).

At least ten counts were recorded for this clonotype. The chain is built from TRBV6-6 and TRBJ2-7, with 9 bases aligning to TRBD1. The CDR3 consists of 15 residues. Germline V gene data show CDR1 as MNHNY and CDR2 as SVGAGI (reference sequence). V gave up 6 bases and J gave up 3 bases; unmatched junction bases: 9. This CDR3 reads CASRTPGQGIYEQYF. CDR3 in DNA: TGTGCCAGCAGAACCCCGGGACAGGGAATCTACGAGCAGTACTTC.

This chain connects TRBV9 to TRBJ2-1; D is possibly TRBD2 (5 bases). Trimming pared 0 bases from V and 0 bases from J, leaving 10 bases between. The length of the CDR3 is 16 residues. Germline values: CDR1 SGDLS, CDR2 YYNGEE. DNA for the CDR3: TGTGCCAGCAGCGTAGGAGGGCTTAGCTCCTACAATGAGCAGTTCTTC. Its protein is CASSVGGLSSYNEQFF.

This chain joins TRBV12-3 or TRBV12-4 and TRBJ2-3; D tentatively fits TRBD1 or TRBD2 (5 bases each). The CDR3 runs to 18 residues. The V gene lost 1 base and the J gene lost 4 bases, with 21 bases spanning the gap. The CDR3 region has the DNA TGTGCCAGCAGTTTAGGGGTCTTGGGGGAATCTTTTGCAGATACGCAGTATTTT. Translation gives CASSLGVLGESFADTQYF.

V is TRBV27 and J is TRBJ2-3, with D possibly being TRBD2 (5 bases). Germline CDR1 reads MNHEY; CDR2 reads SMNVEV (reference sequence). With 5 bases removed from V and 5 bases from J, the gap between germline ends came to 29 bases. This CDR3 region has 19 residues. The CDR3 sequence: CASSPGKGRARRSGDTQYF. In DNA, the CDR3 is TGTGCCAGCAGTCCCGGGAAGGGTCGGGCGCGGAGGTCGGGAGATACGCAGTATTTT.